One and the same sample provided the 13 T cell receptor beta chains below, sequenced in a study of neurological immune-mediated disorders. TCRdb recomputed calls from the 5' RACE reads with MiXCR, one row per CDR3 protein. The sample has more than 40,000 distinct CDR3 sequences; approximately 3% are singletons. The sequencing sample was made of PBMCs. Receptors were obtained from a woman in her forties or fifties with multiple sclerosis.

In its sample, this clonotype was seen many times. The chain combines TRBV5-1 with TRBJ2-3; 9 bases align to TRBD2. Germline V CDR1 and CDR2: SGHRS, YFSETQ. J lost 0 bases, V lost 2 bases, and 1 base had no gene match. CDR3 length equals 15 residues. The CDR3 DNA reads as TGCGCCAGCAGCTTCCTAGCGGGAAGCACAGATACGCAGTATTTT. Translated, it gives CASSFLAGSTDTQYF.

In its sample, this clonotype ranks as medium-sized. This chain links TRBV10-3 with TRBJ2-3, with 13 positions matching TRBD2. Trimming took 6 bases from V and 4 from J; bases not matched to a gene: 4. This CDR3 spans 15 amino acids. Germline CDR1 and CDR2: ENHRY and SYGVKD. The CDR3 here is CAIRLAGGPADTQYF. CDR3 DNA: TGTGCCATCAGACTAGCGGGGGGGCCCGCAGATACGCAGTATTTT.

Many counts were recorded for this clonotype. The chain recombines TRBV10-3 with TRBJ1-1, with D possibly TRBD1 on 6 matching bases. Germline-derived CDR1 and CDR2 are ENHRY and SYGVKD. The CDR3 extends over 14 amino acids. The V end lost 10 bases, the J end lost 0 bases, and 15 bases lay between the germline ends. In nucleotides, the CDR3 is TGTGCCACCAAACCTGGACAGATGAACACTGAAGCTTTCTTT. This sequence encodes CATKPGQMNTEAFF.

This clonotype was detected many times. The V call is TRBV9, the J call TRBJ1-4; possibly TRBD1 for D (6 bases). The CDR3 sequence is 15 residues long. V was shortened by 1 base and J by 6 bases, with 13 bases between the two germline ends. Germline loops: CDR1 SGDLS, CDR2 YYNGEE. The chain's CDR3 is CASSVTPQGDEKLFF. CDR3 DNA: TGTGCCAGCAGCGTAACCCCACAGGGCGATGAAAAACTGTTTTTT.

Many counts were recorded for this clonotype. V gene TRBV27 combines with J gene TRBJ2-1; 8 nucleotides line up with TRBD2. The germline gives CDR1 MNHEY, CDR2 SMNVEV (reference sequence). Losses at the gene ends were 6 bases for V and 8 bases for J; bases not matched to a gene: 15. This CDR3 contains 16 residues. CDR3 nucleotide sequence: TGTGCCAGCAGGCCCAGTTGGATAGCGGGACCCTATGAGCAGTTCTTC. Protein sequence: CASRPSWIAGPYEQFF.

In its sample, this clonotype was seen many times. This chain links TRBV5-1 with TRBJ2-2; 7 bases are shared with TRBD2. The junction had 1 base not matched to a gene; V was cut back by 3 bases and J by 5 bases. Germline CDR1 and CDR2: SGHRS and YFSETQ. The CDR3 runs to 13 residues. As DNA, the CDR3 is TGCGCCAGCAGCTCTAGCGGTACCGGGGAGCTGTTTTTT. Translation gives CASSSSGTGELFF.

This clonotype occurred many times. V usage is TRBV2 and J usage is TRBJ2-5, with D hard to call. The germline V gene has CDR1 SNHLY and CDR2 FYNNEI. With 3 bases removed from V and 5 bases from J, the gap between germline ends came to 13 bases. The CDR3 length is 14 residues. The CDR3 loop reads CASSEGSSGETQYF. For the CDR3, the DNA is TGTGCCAGCAGTGAGGGTAGCTCCGGGGAGACCCAGTACTTC.

At least ten counts were recorded for this clonotype. The chain joins TRBV5-1 to TRBJ2-1, with 7 bases matching TRBD2. There are 17 residues in the CDR3. From germline, CDR1 is SGHRS and CDR2 YFSETQ. After removal of 0 bases from V and 7 bases from J, the junction contained 13 bases not matched to a gene. CDR3 nucleotides: TGCGCCAGCAGCTTGGAGGTAGCGGGCTTGGGGAGGAATGAGCAGTTCTTC. The encoded protein is CASSLEVAGLGRNEQFF.

This clonotype has at least ten counts. The rearrangement joins TRBV20-1 to TRBJ2-6; D call uncertain. The CDR3 runs 20 residues. In germline, CDR1 is DFQATT, CDR2 SNEGSKA (reference sequence). The V and J ends lost 1 base and 1 base respectively, with 23 bases between them. The CDR3 DNA reads TGCAGTGCTAGAGCAAAGGAGACAAGGCGCTCTTGGTCTGGGGCCAACGTCCTGACTTTC. Translating it yields CSARAKETRRSWSGANVLTF.

At least ten counts were recorded for this clonotype. V and J are TRBV5-1 and TRBJ2-1; 7 bases line up with TRBD2. The CDR3 has 15 residues. The germline CDR1 and CDR2 sequences are SGHRS and YFSETQ. V shed 4 bases, J shed 0 bases, and the junction held 4 bases outside the gene matches. The chain's CDR3 is CASSRSSGSYNEQFF. In DNA, the CDR3 is TGCGCCAGCAGCCGCTCTAGCGGCTCCTACAATGAGCAGTTCTTC.

This clonotype was counted many times. V usage is TRBV20-1 and J usage is TRBJ2-2; TRBD1 might be the D (5 bases). Germline-derived CDR1 and CDR2 are DFQATT and SNEGSKA (reference sequence). Trimming shortened V by 0 bases and J by 0 bases, and 14 bases separated the two germline ends. CDR3 length equals 17 residues. The chain's CDR3 is CSARDPSTVTNTGELFF. The DNA of the CDR3 is TGCAGTGCTAGAGACCCGTCGACAGTTACGAACACCGGGGAGCTGTTTTTT.

In this sample, this clonotype turned up many times. This chain links TRBV20-1 with TRBJ2-3, with D perhaps TRBD2 (7 bases). The CDR3 has 14 amino acids. Trimming took off 7 bases at V and 1 base at J, with 15 bases between the two ends. Germline assignment: CDR1 DFQATT and CDR2 SNEGSKA (reference sequence). The CDR3 nucleotides read TGCAGTGTCCTGGGGGGGGCCCGCACAGATACGCAGTATTTT. Protein: CSVLGGARTDTQYF.

This clonotype was counted ten times or more. The rearrangement joins TRBV10-3 to TRBJ2-5, with 8 bases fitting TRBD2. Germline V lookup: CDR1 ENHRY, CDR2 SYGVKD. V was pared by 9 bases and J by 4 bases, with 7 bases of the junction left unmatched. This CDR3 has 13 amino acids. CDR3 loop: CAMSAGEGETQYF. The DNA of the CDR3 is TGTGCCATGTCAGCGGGAGAAGGAGAGACCCAGTACTTC.